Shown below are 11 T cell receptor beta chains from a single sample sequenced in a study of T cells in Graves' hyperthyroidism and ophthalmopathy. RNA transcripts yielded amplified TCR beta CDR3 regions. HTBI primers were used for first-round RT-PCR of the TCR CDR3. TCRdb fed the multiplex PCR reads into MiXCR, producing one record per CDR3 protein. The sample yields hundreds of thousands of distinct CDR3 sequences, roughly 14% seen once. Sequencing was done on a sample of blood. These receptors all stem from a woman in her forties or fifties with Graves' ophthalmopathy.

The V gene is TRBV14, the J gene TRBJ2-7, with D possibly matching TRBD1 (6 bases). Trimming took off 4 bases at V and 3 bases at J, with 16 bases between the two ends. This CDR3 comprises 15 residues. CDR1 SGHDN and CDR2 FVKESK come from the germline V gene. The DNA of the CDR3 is TGTGCCAGCAGCCGTACTCCGGGACAAGGCTACGAGCAGTACTTC. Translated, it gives CASSRTPGQGYEQYF.

For the CDR3, the DNA is TGTGCCAGCAGTTATATACTCGCGGGAGGTGTCTACGAGCAGTACTTC. This encodes CASSYILAGGVYEQYF. This chain uses TRBV6-9 with TRBJ2-7; TRBD2 agrees at 8 bases. This CDR3 comprises 16 residues. CDR1 is MNHGY, CDR2 SVAAGI, per germline. J lost 3 bases, V lost 2 bases, and 9 bases had no gene match.

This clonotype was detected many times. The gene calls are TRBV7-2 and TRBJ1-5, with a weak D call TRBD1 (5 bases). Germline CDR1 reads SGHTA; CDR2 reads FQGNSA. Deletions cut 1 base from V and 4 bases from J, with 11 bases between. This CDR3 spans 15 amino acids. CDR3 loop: CASSLGDGGNQPQHF. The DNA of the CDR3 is TGTGCCAGCAGCTTAGGTGACGGGGGAAATCAGCCCCAGCATTTT. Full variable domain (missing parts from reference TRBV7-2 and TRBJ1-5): GAGVSQSPSNKVTEKGKDVELRCDPISGHTALYWYRQSLGQGLEFLIYFQGNSAPDKSGLPSDRFSAERTGGSVSTLTIQRTQQEDSAVYLCASSLGDGGNQPQHFGDGTRLSIL.

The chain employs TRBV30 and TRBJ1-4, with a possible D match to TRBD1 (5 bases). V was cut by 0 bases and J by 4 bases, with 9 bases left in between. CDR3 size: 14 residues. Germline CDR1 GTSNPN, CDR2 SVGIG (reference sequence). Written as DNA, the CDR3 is TGTGCCTGGAGTGTCACAGGAGATAATGAAAAACTGTTTTTT. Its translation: CAWSVTGDNEKLFF.

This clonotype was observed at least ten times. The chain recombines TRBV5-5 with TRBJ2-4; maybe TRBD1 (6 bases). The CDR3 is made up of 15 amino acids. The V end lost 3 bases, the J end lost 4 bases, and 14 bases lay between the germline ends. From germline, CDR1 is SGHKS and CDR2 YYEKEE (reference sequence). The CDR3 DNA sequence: TGTGCCAGCAGCTCAACACAGGGAGCGAAAAACATTCAGTACTTC. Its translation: CASSSTQGAKNIQYF.

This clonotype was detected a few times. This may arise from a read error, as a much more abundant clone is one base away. The DNA for the CDR3 is TGTGCCAGCGGCGGGGACAGACATTTTACAGATACGCAGTATTTT. Translation gives CASGGDRHFTDTQYF. This rearrangement joins TRBV11-1 to TRBJ2-3, with TRBD1 as a possible D gene (7 bases). Per the germline V gene, CDR1 is SGHAT and CDR2 is FQDESV (reference sequence). This CDR3 spans 15 amino acids. Trimming pared 8 bases from V and 3 bases from J, leaving 18 bases between.

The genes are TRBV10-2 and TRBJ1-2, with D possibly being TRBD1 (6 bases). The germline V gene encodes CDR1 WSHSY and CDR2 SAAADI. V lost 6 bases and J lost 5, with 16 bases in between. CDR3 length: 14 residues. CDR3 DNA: TGCGCCAGCAGCTACAGGGAGTCGGATTATGGCTACACCTTC. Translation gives CASSYRESDYGYTF.

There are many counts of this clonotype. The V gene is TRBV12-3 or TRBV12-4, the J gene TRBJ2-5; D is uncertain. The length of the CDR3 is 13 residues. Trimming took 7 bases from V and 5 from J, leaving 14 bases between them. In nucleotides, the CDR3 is TGTGCCAGCAAAGACGGGTACGAGGAGACCCAGTACTTC. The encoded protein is CASKDGYEETQYF.

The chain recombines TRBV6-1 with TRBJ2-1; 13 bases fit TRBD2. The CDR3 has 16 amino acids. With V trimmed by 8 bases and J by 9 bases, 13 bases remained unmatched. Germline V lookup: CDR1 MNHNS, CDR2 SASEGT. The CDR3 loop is CASRSRGLAGVFEQFF. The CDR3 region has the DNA TGTGCCAGCCGTTCACGCGGACTAGCGGGAGTTTTTGAGCAGTTCTTC.

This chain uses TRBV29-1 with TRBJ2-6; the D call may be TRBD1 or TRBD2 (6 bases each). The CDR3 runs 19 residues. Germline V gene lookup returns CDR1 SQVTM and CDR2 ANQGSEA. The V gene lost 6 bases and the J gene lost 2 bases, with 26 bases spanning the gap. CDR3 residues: CSVALGGPVGWPGANVLTF. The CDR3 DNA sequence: TGCAGCGTCGCCTTGGGGGGCCCTGTTGGGTGGCCTGGGGCCAACGTCCTGACTTTC. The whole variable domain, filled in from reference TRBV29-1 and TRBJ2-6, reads SAVISQKPSRDICQRGTSLTIQCQVDSQVTMMFWYRQQPGQSLTLIATANQGSEATYESGFVIDKFPISRPNLTFSTLTVSNMSPEDSSIYLCSVALGGPVGWPGANVLTFGAGSRLTVL.

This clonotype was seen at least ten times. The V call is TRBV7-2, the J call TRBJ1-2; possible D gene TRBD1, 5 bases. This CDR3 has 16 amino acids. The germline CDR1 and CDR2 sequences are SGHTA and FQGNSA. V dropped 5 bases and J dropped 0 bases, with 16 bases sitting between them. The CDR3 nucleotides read TGTGCCAGCAGCCAAGCCGCGGGGCGATCTAACTATGGCTACACCTTC. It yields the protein CASSQAAGRSNYGYTF.